Shown below are 30 T cell receptor beta chains from a single sample sequenced in a study of T cell repertoires in cytomegalovirus infection. TCRdb re-called the reads through MiXCR, storing one row per CDR3 protein. Of hundreds of thousands of distinct CDR3 sequences listed, 24% are singletons. The sample was CD8+ T cells from PBMCs. Receptors were obtained from a human donor in good health (CMV status not recorded). Some clones in this sample may be carry-over from other donors' samples.

This clonotype was observed a few times. V gene TRBV7-2 combines with J gene TRBJ1-3, with no clear D. Germline values: CDR1 SGHTA, CDR2 FQGNSA. The CDR3 length is 15 residues. V was clipped by 5 bases and J by 0 bases, with 11 bases between them. CDR3 residues: CASSLEIVSGNTIYF. The CDR3 DNA sequence: TGTGCCAGCAGCCTCGAAATCGTCTCTGGAAACACCATATATTTT.

This clonotype occurred a few times. This sequence joins TRBV24-1 and TRBJ2-3, with D perhaps matching TRBD1 (6 bases). V lost 1 base, J lost 0 bases, and 10 bases lay in between. The CDR3 sequence is 16 residues long. In germline, CDR1 is KGHDR, CDR2 SFDVKD. CDR3 nucleotide sequence: TGTGCCACCAGTGATTTAGGGGACATTAGCACAGATACGCAGTATTTT. This sequence encodes CATSDLGDISTDTQYF.

A few counts support this clonotype. The chain recombines TRBV11-2 with TRBJ2-1, with D unclear. Per germline, CDR1 SGHAT and CDR2 FQNNGV. This CDR3 is built from 11 residues. V was pared by 0 bases and J by 12 bases, with 6 bases between. In nucleotides, the CDR3 is TGTGCCAGCAGCTTAGAGGGTGGGCAGTTCTTC. Translated, it gives CASSLEGGQFF.

The chain joins TRBV29-1 to TRBJ2-5, with D uncertain. V was shortened by 4 bases and J by 2 bases, with 11 bases between the two germline ends. This CDR3 has 13 residues. Germline V CDR1 and CDR2: SQVTM, ANQGSEA. The CDR3 DNA reads TGCAGCGTTGTTGGGATTGGGCAAGAGACCCAGTACTTC. Encoded protein: CSVVGIGQETQYF.

This clonotype was recorded a few times. The chain combines TRBV7-9 with TRBJ1-1; 8 nucleotides line up with TRBD1. The germline V gene encodes CDR1 SEHNR and CDR2 FQNEAQ (reference sequence). The CDR3 totals 17 residues. Germline trimming cut 2 bases from V and 3 bases from J; bases unmatched to any gene: 11. Here the CDR3 DNA reads TGTGCCAGCAGCTTACCCAGGACAGGGAGGATGTACACTGAAGCTTTCTTT. It is translated as CASSLPRTGRMYTEAFF.

The V call is TRBV6-2 or TRBV6-3, the J call TRBJ1-5, with 9 bases matching TRBD1. From germline, CDR1 is MNHEY and CDR2 SVGEGT. V was pared by 5 bases and J by 3 bases, with 5 bases of the junction left unmatched. The CDR3 extends over 15 amino acids. The CDR3 DNA is TGTGCCAGCAGTCCGCGGACAGGGGACAATCAGCCCCAGCATTTT. This gives the protein CASSPRTGDNQPQHF.

This clonotype was observed many times. The rearrangement joins TRBV7-8 to TRBJ2-1, with 8 bases lining up with TRBD2. With V trimmed by 4 bases and J by 9 bases, 14 bases remained unmatched. This CDR3 has 16 residues. The germline gives CDR1 SGHVS, CDR2 FQNEAQ. The CDR3 DNA sequence: TGTGCCAGCAGCTCCGACTCCGGGACTAGTTGGGGTGAGCAGTTCTTC. Protein sequence: CASSSDSGTSWGEQFF.

With respect to this clonotype: Possible read error: a much larger clone is one base away. The V gene is TRBV25-1, the J gene TRBJ1-1, with TRBD1 as a possible D gene (6 bases). V lost 4 bases to trimming and J lost 3 bases, with 27 bases between them. CDR1 is MGHDK and CDR2 is SYGVNS in the germline V gene. This CDR3 spans 19 amino acids. This CDR3 reads CASSGIRDKENNLDTEAFF. For the CDR3, the DNA is TGTGCCAGCAGTGGAATCCGGGACAAGGAGAATAATTTGGACACTGAAGCTTTCTTT.

This clonotype was seen repeatedly, ten times or more. The chain carries TRBV7-6 and TRBJ2-7; the D is unclear. V gave up 4 bases and J gave up 4 bases, with 14 bases separating them. The CDR3 covers 14 residues. Germline CDR1 SGHVS, CDR2 FNYEAQ. The CDR3 nucleotides read TGTGCCAGCAGCTCGACGAGACGGCTGTACGAGCAGTACTTC. As protein: CASSSTRRLYEQYF.

Here the CDR3 reads CSVDTGTAAFF. Written as DNA, the CDR3 is TGCAGCGTTGATACCGGGACAGCGGCTTTCTTT. The chain employs TRBV29-1 and TRBJ1-1; 7 nucleotides match TRBD1. The CDR3 length is 11 residues. V was pared by 3 bases and J by 11 bases, with 6 bases of the junction left unmatched. Per the germline V gene, CDR1 is SQVTM and CDR2 is ANQGSEA.

This clonotype has more than one count but fewer than ten. The chain recombines TRBV2 with TRBJ2-3; D may be TRBD1 (6 bases). The V gene lost 9 bases and the J gene lost 4 bases, with 8 bases spanning the gap. CDR3 size: 11 residues. Germline-derived CDR1 and CDR2 are SNHLY and FYNNEI. The DNA of the CDR3 is TGTGCCAGTAAGGGGGCAGATACGCAGTATTTT. Protein sequence: CASKGADTQYF.

The chain uses TRBV13 and TRBJ2-5; possible D gene TRBD2, 6 bases. CDR1 is PRHDT and CDR2 is FYEKMQ in the germline V gene (reference sequence). The CDR3 length is 14 residues. Trimming cost V 5 bases and J 2 bases, with 12 bases left between them. CDR3 sequence: CASSPYGLQETQYF. The CDR3, as DNA: TGTGCCAGCAGCCCCTACGGACTACAAGAGACCCAGTACTTC.

A few counts support this clonotype. This chain uses TRBV10-3 with TRBJ2-7; no reliable D call. CDR1 is ENHRY and CDR2 is SYGVKD in the germline V gene. The CDR3 consists of 14 residues. Trimming removed 4 bases at V and 2 bases at J, with 12 bases between. CDR3 DNA sequence: TGTGCCATCAGTGCCGAACTCACCCCCTACGAGCAGTACGTC. Translated, it gives CAISAELTPYEQYV.

The V and J genes are TRBV2 and TRBJ1-5, with TRBD1 as a possible D gene (5 bases). The V end was cut by 3 bases, the J end by 7 bases, with 13 bases between. This CDR3 is built from 14 residues. Germline V lookup: CDR1 SNHLY, CDR2 FYNNEI. CDR3 in DNA: TGTGCCAGCAGTGATTGGGACGTCGGGCAGCCCCAGCATTTT. This codes for CASSDWDVGQPQHF.

The chain links TRBV4-3 to TRBJ1-1; D remains ambiguous. The CDR3 spans 15 residues. Trimming took off 2 bases at V and 1 base at J, with 11 bases between the two ends. The germline CDR1 and CDR2 sequences are LGHNA and YSLEER. In DNA, the CDR3 is TGCGCCAGCAGCCAAAATAGGGCGCCGAACACTGAAGCTTTCTTT. Protein product: CASSQNRAPNTEAFF.

This clonotype was observed at least ten times. The chain uses TRBV28 and TRBJ2-2; TRBD1 might be the D (6 bases). CDR3 size: 16 residues. Trimming shortened V by 6 bases and J by 6 bases, and 20 bases separated the two germline ends. Germline loops: CDR1 MDHEN, CDR2 SYDVKM. CDR3 coding DNA: TGTGCCAGCAGCCGTAAAACAGGGATCGGGGCCGGGGAGCTGTTTTTT. It translates to CASSRKTGIGAGELFF.

This clonotype was observed a handful of times. V gene TRBV20-1 combines with J gene TRBJ1-1; 8 bases map to TRBD1. The CDR3 consists of 14 residues. V lost 0 bases to trimming and J lost 4 bases; unmatched junction nucleotides: 4. Germline V gene sequence: CDR1 DFQATT, CDR2 SNEGSKA (reference sequence). The CDR3 DNA follows: TGCAGTGCTAGAGAACAGGGGGTCGTCACTGAAGCTTTCTTT. This sequence encodes CSAREQGVVTEAFF.

This clonotype was recorded a few times. J is TRBJ1-2 and V is TRBV7-6; no definite D call. The length of the CDR3 is 14 residues. Looked up from germline, CDR1 is SGHVS and CDR2 is FNYEAQ. V was trimmed by 4 bases and J by 0 bases, leaving 9 bases between them. CDR3 sequence reads: CASSSGRTNYGYTF. CDR3 DNA sequence: TGTGCCAGCAGCTCCGGACGGACTAACTATGGCTACACCTTC.

The CDR3 DNA sequence: TGCAGCGTTGATAGGGTCGACGGTGACTCCTATGGCTACACCTTC. It yields the protein CSVDRVDGDSYGYTF. This rearrangement joins TRBV29-1 to TRBJ1-2; D unresolved. Germline V gives CDR1 SQVTM, CDR2 ANQGSEA. The CDR3 is 15 amino acids. The V end lost 3 bases, the J end lost 4 bases, and 18 bases lay between the germline ends.

The V gene is TRBV5-1, the J gene TRBJ1-2; tentative D call: TRBD1 (5 bases). The CDR3 is 14 residues long. Looked up from germline, CDR1 is SGHRS and CDR2 is YFSETQ. Trimming stripped 3 bases from V and 7 bases from J, with 16 bases between. The CDR3: CASSSGGADRGYTF. CDR3 sequence (DNA): TGCGCCAGCAGCTCCGGAGGGGCGGATCGTGGCTACACCTTC.

This clonotype was recorded a few times. This chain links TRBV20-1 with TRBJ1-5, with D perhaps matching TRBD1 (6 bases). The germline V gene has CDR1 DFQATT and CDR2 SNEGSKA (reference sequence). V was shortened by 5 bases and J by 3 bases, with 14 bases between the two germline ends. CDR3 length: 14 residues. CDR3 residues: CSAGTWRSNQPQHF. The CDR3 DNA reads as TGCAGTGCTGGGACATGGAGGTCCAATCAGCCCCAGCATTTT.

Comment on this clonotype: No DNA is shown, since the ends of the CDR3 on it are uncertain; the CDR3 is the one TCRdb lists. The chain couples TRBV12-5 to TRBJ2-3; no check of the table's D call, TRBD1, against the DNA was made. Germline CDR1 reads LGHNT; CDR2 reads FRNRAP. The CDR3 totals 17 residues, both ends included. The CDR3 spells CASGFGPGQMTQDTQYF.

This clonotype was seen at least ten times. The rearrangement uses TRBV7-9 and TRBJ1-2; 8 bases are a match to TRBD1. CDR3 length: 15 amino acids. J gave up 4 bases and V 4 bases, and 8 bases lay outside the gene matches. CDR1 and CDR2 (germline): SEHNR, FQNEAQ (reference sequence). Written as DNA, the CDR3 is TGTGCCAGCAGCTCGGGGACAGGTAGTAGCTATGGCTACACCTTC. Amino acids: CASSSGTGSSYGYTF.

This clonotype was counted between two and nine times. The CDR3 DNA reads as TGTGCCAGCAGCTGGGGTGGGTTGGGGATGAACACTGAAGCTTTCTTT. Its translation is CASSWGGLGMNTEAFF. The rearrangement joins TRBV14 to TRBJ1-1, with D uncertain. This CDR3 contains 16 residues. Germline V gene data show CDR1 as SGHDN and CDR2 as FVKESK. V was cut by 5 bases and J by 0 bases, with 16 bases left in between.

The rearrangement links TRBV12-3 or TRBV12-4 to TRBJ1-1, with D possibly being TRBD1 (5 bases). CDR3 size: 15 residues. Trimming took off 5 bases at V and 7 bases at J, with 20 bases between the two ends. The CDR3 loop is CASSIPGTLPIEAFF. In DNA, the CDR3 is TGTGCCAGCAGTATCCCCGGGACCTTACCCATTGAAGCTTTCTTT.

This clonotype was seen many times. This chain joins TRBV7-3 and TRBJ2-1; D remains unclear. V was cut by 6 bases and J by 3 bases, with 9 bases left in between. The germline CDR1 and CDR2 sequences are SGHTA and FQGTGA. This CDR3 spans 13 amino acids. The CDR3 protein is CASSVGIYNEQFF. DNA of the CDR3: TGTGCCAGCAGTGTCGGTATCTACAATGAGCAGTTCTTC.

This clonotype was seen at least ten times. J is TRBJ2-7 and V is TRBV7-8; no clear D gene. The CDR3 is 13 residues long. Deletions cut 4 bases from V and 2 bases from J, with 9 bases between. The germline CDR1 and CDR2 sequences are SGHVS and FQNEAQ. CDR3 protein: CASSWQPTYEQYF. As DNA, the CDR3 is TGTGCCAGCAGCTGGCAGCCCACCTACGAGCAGTACTTC.

The genes are TRBV6-6 and TRBJ2-7; D tentatively fits TRBD1 or TRBD2 (6 bases each). The CDR3 consists of 17 residues. Deletions cut 7 bases from V and 6 bases from J, with 28 bases between. Germline V lookup: CDR1 MNHNY, CDR2 SVGAGI (reference sequence). The CDR3 bases are TGTGCCAGCACCTCCTCCCCCGGGACACCAGGGACTGGCGAGCAGTACTTC. It yields the protein CASTSSPGTPGTGEQYF.

This clonotype was detected only a few times. The chain carries TRBV28 and TRBJ2-5; perhaps TRBD1 as D (6 bases). This CDR3 region has 16 residues. Trimming left V 6 bases short and J 1 base short, with 18 bases between. Germline assignment: CDR1 MDHEN and CDR2 SYDVKM. This CDR3 is CASSTIKGGFQETQYF. The CDR3, as DNA: TGTGCCAGCAGCACAATTAAAGGGGGATTCCAAGAGACCCAGTACTTC.

This clonotype was seen more than once but under ten times. The rearrangement joins TRBV20-1 to TRBJ1-3; D perhaps matches TRBD1 (5 bases). The germline V and J ends were trimmed by 2 bases and 0 bases, with 8 bases remaining between them. There are 14 residues in the CDR3. The V gene's germline CDR1 is DFQATT and CDR2 SNEGSKA (reference sequence). For the CDR3, the DNA is TGCAGTGCTAGAACAGGCCTCTCTGGAAACACCATATATTTT. Translated: CSARTGLSGNTIYF.